The following is a T cell receptor (beta chain) sequence with its context. Its cognate antigen is unknown. This specimen comes from a study of identical twins. Notes on the study in general: Recombination models fit unrelated individuals' TCR alpha sharing but underestimated twins'.

CDR3 length equals 15 residues. Germline values: CDR1 SSHAT, CDR2 FNYEAQ (reference sequence). The V segment lost 2 bases and the J segment 4 bases; nucleotides outside the gene matches: 4. TCRdb reanalysed the 5' RACE reads using MiXCR and keeps one entry per CDR3 protein. The table has around 250,000 distinct CDR3 sequences, around 6.5% seen once. The same data also went into a second study, on T cells expressing NK-cell markers. That work adds: Restricting sorting to alpha-beta TCR T cells was achieved in several experiments by an anti-gamma-delta TCR antibody. In a few donors, dominant clonotypes made up roughly 28.3-65% of CD3+CD56-NKG2C+ cells.

The source material was CD8+ T cells sorted from blood. J is TRBJ2-2 and V is TRBV7-7; 7 nucleotides align to TRBD2. The sequence derives from a woman aged 18-29 years in good health. In DNA, the CDR3 is TGTGCCAGCAGCTTAAGCGGGAAAGGCACCGGGGAGCTGTTTTTT. Amino acid sequence: CASSLSGKGTGELFF.